This TCR beta chain was found in a study of T cells in Graves' hyperthyroidism and ophthalmopathy. Study-wide results and caveats: Using 13 V-J features, a model discriminated ophthalmopathy from stable hyperthyroidism.

Concerning this clonotype: Its antigen is undetermined.

There are 15 residues in the CDR3. Trimming removed 4 bases from V and 0 bases from J, with 13 bases in between. From germline, CDR1 is SGHNT and CDR2 YYREEE (reference sequence). TCR beta CDR3 sequences were amplified from RNA transcripts. HTBI primers drove first-round RT-PCR of the TCR CDR3. Each CDR3 protein gets one entry after TCRdb re-called the multiplex PCR reads with MiXCR. The sample has hundreds of thousands of distinct CDR3 sequences; around 15% are singletons. The V gene is TRBV5-4, the J gene TRBJ2-5; weak D call: TRBD1 (6 bases). The specimen was blood. The clonotype was recovered from a woman aged 18-29 years with Graves' hyperthyroidism. The DNA of the CDR3 is TGTGCCAGCAGCCCTCAGACAGGAAACCAAGAGACCCAGTACTTC. Protein: CASSPQTGNQETQYF.